The next 32 T cell receptor beta chains were all read from a single sample in a study of monozygotic twins with cystic fibrosis. Produced via immunoSEQ multiplex PCR; TCRdb's table is partial and in-frame only. The repertoire holds 15,000 to 25,000 clones, with about 90% as singletons. Sequenced input: blood. Receptor source: a girl aged 2-10 years with cystic fibrosis.

This sequence joins TRBV5-6 and TRBJ2-5; 15 positions match TRBD2. Trimming at V came to 3 bases and at J to 1 base, leaving 7 bases not matched to a gene. Germline V gene data show CDR1 as SGHDT and CDR2 as YYEEEE. The CDR3 length is 18 residues. The CDR3 DNA is TGTGCCAGCAGCTCACCGGGACTAGCGGGGGGCTCCCAAGAGACCCAGTACTTC. This sequence encodes CASSSPGLAGGSQETQYF.

This clone was counted once. The rearrangement uses TRBV10-3 and TRBJ2-5; 9 bases match TRBD2. This CDR3 is built from 14 residues. With V trimmed by 3 bases and J by 1 base, 0 bases remained unmatched. Germline CDR1 is ENHRY and CDR2 is SYGVKD. This CDR3 reads CAISELAGQETQYF. CDR3 DNA: TGTGCCATCAGTGAACTAGCGGGCCAAGAGACCCAGTACTTC.

This clone has just one count. This chain joins TRBV7-2 and TRBJ1-5; no clear D gene. CDR3 length: 15 amino acids. V dropped 5 bases and J dropped 6 bases, with 17 bases sitting between them. Germline-derived CDR1 and CDR2 are SGHTA and FQGNSA. CDR3 DNA: TGTGCCAGCAGCCCGAGCCTCTTTGGTGGTCAGCCCCAGCATTTT. It yields the protein CASSPSLFGGQPQHF. The entire variable domain, with the rest obtained from reference TRBV7-2 and TRBJ1-5, is as follows: GAGVSQSPSNKVTEKGKDVELRCDPISGHTALYWYRQSLGQGLEFLIYFQGNSAPDKSGLPSDRFSAERTGGSVSTLTIQRTQQEDSAVYLCASSPSLFGGQPQHFGDGTRLSIL.

The chain couples TRBV5-1 to TRBJ2-3; 7 bases match TRBD1. The CDR3 has 14 amino acids. Germline V gene data show CDR1 as SGHRS and CDR2 as YFSETQ. V was pared by 5 bases and J by 3 bases, with 6 bases of the junction left unmatched. CDR3 in DNA: TGCGCCAGCAGGGGACAGACAACTACAGATACGCAGTATTTT. The encoded protein is CASRGQTTTDTQYF.

This rearrangement joins TRBV18 to TRBJ1-3; D is ambiguous. Germline loops: CDR1 KGHSH, CDR2 LQKENI. The length of the CDR3 is 15 residues. Trimming removed 1 base at V and 0 bases at J, with 7 bases between. Written as DNA, the CDR3 is TGTGCCAGCTCACCACAGGGATCCTCTGGAAACACCATATATTTT. As protein: CASSPQGSSGNTIYF.

The chain is built from TRBV7-2 and TRBJ2-7; D gene ambiguous. The CDR3 contains 14 residues. Germline lookup yields CDR1 SGHTA and CDR2 FQGNSA. Trimming pared 0 bases from V and 2 bases from J, leaving 8 bases between. CDR3 amino acids: CASSLAGAAYEQYF. Written as DNA, the CDR3 is TGTGCCAGCAGCTTAGCGGGCGCCGCCTACGAGCAGTACTTC. Full variable domain (rest looked up from reference TRBV7-2 and TRBJ2-7): GAGVSQSPSNKVTEKGKDVELRCDPISGHTALYWYRQSLGQGLEFLIYFQGNSAPDKSGLPSDRFSAERTGGSVSTLTIQRTQQEDSAVYLCASSLAGAAYEQYFGPGTRLTVT.

The chain uses TRBV7-2 and TRBJ1-3, with D unclear. V was shortened by 5 bases and J by 2 bases, with 13 bases between the two germline ends. Germline CDR1 is SGHTA and CDR2 is FQGNSA. CDR3 length: 15 amino acids. The chain's CDR3 is CASSATPPPGNTIYF. CDR3 DNA: TGTGCCAGCAGCGCGACACCACCACCTGGAAACACCATATATTTT.

V gene TRBV19 combines with J gene TRBJ1-1, with a tentative D call TRBD1 (6 bases). Germline V gene data show CDR1 as LNHDA and CDR2 as SQIVND (reference sequence). The ends were cut back, 7 bases at V and 0 bases at J, with 12 bases in the middle. There are 14 residues in the CDR3. The CDR3 sequence: CASKQGVVNTEAFF. CDR3 in DNA: TGTGCCAGTAAACAGGGAGTGGTGAACACTGAAGCTTTCTTT.

The CDR3 DNA is TGTGCCAGCAGTGAAGGGGGCAGGGGAATCTACGAGCAGTACTTC. Amino acids: CASSEGGRGIYEQYF. This sequence joins TRBV2 and TRBJ2-7; weak D call: TRBD1 (6 bases). The V gene's germline CDR1 is SNHLY and CDR2 FYNNEI. Trimming shortened V by 1 base and J by 3 bases, and 13 bases separated the two germline ends. This CDR3 contains 15 residues.

This chain uses TRBV6-1 with TRBJ1-1; unclear D gene. Between the trimmed V and J ends, which lost 8 bases and 3 bases, there was a span of 7 bases. The CDR3 length is 11 residues. Looked up from germline, CDR1 is MNHNS and CDR2 is SASEGT. The CDR3 DNA reads as TGTGCCAGCGGGCGTGACACTGAAGCTTTCTTT. It translates to CASGRDTEAFF.

This sequence joins TRBV5-5 and TRBJ2-2; D gene ambiguous. The ends were cut back, 4 bases at V and 5 bases at J, with 15 bases in the middle. CDR1 and CDR2 (germline): SGHKS, YYEKEE (reference sequence). The CDR3 has 15 residues. The DNA of the CDR3 is TGTGCCAGCAGCCGGGCCTCACCGGGTACCGGGGAGCTGTTTTTT. It is translated as CASSRASPGTGELFF.

The V gene is TRBV28, the J gene TRBJ1-5, with D uncertain. The germline CDR1 and CDR2 sequences are MDHEN and SYDVKM. This CDR3 is built from 14 residues. V lost 3 bases, J lost 0 bases, and 6 bases lay in between. CDR3 nucleotides: TGTGCCAGCAGTTTCGTATATAGCAATCAGCCCCAGCATTTT. It specifies CASSFVYSNQPQHF.

The chain couples TRBV7-2 to TRBJ2-5, with D tentatively TRBD2 (6 bases). The DNA matches TRBJ2-7 better at its end, which makes the J call doubtful. CDR1 and CDR2 from the germline V gene are SGHTA and FQGNSA. This CDR3 has 15 amino acids. CDR3 protein: CASSSSGLGYYEQYF. In DNA form, the CDR3 reads TGTGCCAGCAGCTCCAGCGGGCTGGGGTACTACGAGCAGTACTTC.

The count of this clone is one. This rearrangement joins TRBV7-2 to TRBJ1-6; TRBD1 aligns across 8 bases. The CDR3 is 16 amino acids. The V gene end was trimmed by 3 bases and the J gene end by 7 bases; junction bases not matched to a gene: 8. Germline V gene data show CDR1 as SGHTA and CDR2 as FQGNSA. The CDR3 nucleotides read TGTGCCAGCAGCTTGACAGGGGAGGTGGCGAATTCACCCCTCCACTTT. It is translated as CASSLTGEVANSPLHF.

The CDR3 nucleotides read TGTGCCAGCGAGGGACTAGCGGACACCGGGGAGCTGTTTTTT. Its translation is CASEGLADTGELFF. The chain uses TRBV2 and TRBJ2-2; 11 bases match TRBD2. V shed 8 bases and J 3 bases; nucleotides not matched to a gene: 2. Germline CDR1 reads SNHLY; CDR2 reads FYNNEI. CDR3 length: 14 residues.

This clone was seen once. The rearrangement joins TRBV2 to TRBJ1-2; D is unresolved. Trimming took off 6 bases at V and 4 bases at J, with 18 bases between the two ends. CDR3 length: 15 residues. Germline CDR1 SNHLY, CDR2 FYNNEI. The CDR3 DNA follows: TGTGCCAGCAGGCCCGCCGCGTCCTCTTCCTATGGCTACACCTTC. Its protein is CASRPAASSSYGYTF.

The chain employs TRBV27 and TRBJ2-7; D is perhaps TRBD2 (6 bases). From germline, CDR1 is MNHEY and CDR2 SMNVEV (reference sequence). V gave up 5 bases and J gave up 7 bases, with 18 bases separating them. The CDR3 loop spans 14 amino acids. The CDR3 DNA reads as TGTGCCAGCAGTCCCGTTGGAGGGGTTTTAGAGCAGTACTTC. Protein: CASSPVGGVLEQYF.

The CDR3 nucleotides read TGTGCCAGCAGCTTGGGCGGCAGGGAGGAAAAACTGTTTTTT. This codes for CASSLGGREEKLFF. J is TRBJ1-4 and V is TRBV5-6; D might be TRBD1 (5 bases). The CDR3 covers 14 residues. Trimming took off 0 bases at V and 8 bases at J, with 11 bases between the two ends. Germline V CDR1 and CDR2: SGHDT, YYEEEE.

The chain is built from TRBV28 and TRBJ2-7, with 8 bases that match TRBD1. Trimming took 5 bases from V and 5 from J; bases not matched to a gene: 11. Germline V gene data show CDR1 as MDHEN and CDR2 as SYDVKM. This CDR3 is 15 amino acids long. The CDR3 DNA reads TGTGCCAGCAGTCACCCCTCGGACAGGGCCCACGAGCAGTACTTC. This translates into CASSHPSDRAHEQYF. The full variable domain, with the rest looked up from reference TRBV28 and TRBJ2-7, is DVKVTQSSRYLVKRTGEKVFLECVQDMDHENMFWYRQDPGLGLRLIYFSYDVKMKEKGDIPEGYSVSREKKERFSLILESASTNQTSMYLCASSHPSDRAHEQYFGPGTRLTVT.

The chain joins TRBV6-1 to TRBJ1-2; 8 bases map to TRBD1. With 4 bases clipped from V and 5 bases from J, the junction kept 18 bases outside the gene matches. Germline CDR1 and CDR2: MNHNS and SASEGT. CDR3 length: 18 amino acids. CDR3 region: CASSATYSRGRLAYGYTF. Written as DNA, the CDR3 is TGTGCCAGCAGTGCAACCTATTCCAGGGGGCGGTTGGCTTATGGCTACACCTTC.

The V gene is TRBV28, the J gene TRBJ2-7, with 11 bases aligning to TRBD1. J lost 7 bases, V lost 3 bases, and 8 bases had no gene match. Germline V gene lookup returns CDR1 MDHEN and CDR2 SYDVKM. The CDR3 has 15 residues. This chain's CDR3 is CASSFAGTGGREQYF. The CDR3 nucleotides are TGTGCCAGCAGTTTTGCCGGGACAGGGGGTAGAGAGCAGTACTTC.

The chain is built from TRBV9 and TRBJ1-6; D is perhaps TRBD1 (5 bases). This CDR3 has 13 amino acids. Germline V gene data show CDR1 as SGDLS and CDR2 as YYNGEE. V was cut by 3 bases and J by 9 bases, with 10 bases left in between. In nucleotides, the CDR3 is TGTGCCAGCAGCGGAATCCAGGGTTCACCCCTCCACTTT. It specifies CASSGIQGSPLHF.

This clone was picked up one time. This rearrangement joins TRBV30 to TRBJ2-7; D not certain. The CDR3 has 16 residues. From germline, CDR1 is GTSNPN and CDR2 SVGIG (reference sequence). Trimming stripped 0 bases from V and 4 bases from J, with 19 bases between. CDR3 region: CAWSVRLHRDAYEQYF. CDR3 nucleotide sequence: TGTGCCTGGAGTGTTCGCCTGCATAGGGATGCTTACGAGCAGTACTTC.

The chain joins TRBV7-9 to TRBJ2-2; 7 bases match TRBD2. CDR3 length: 16 residues. Germline V gene data show CDR1 as SEHNR and CDR2 as FQNEAQ (reference sequence). With 4 bases clipped from V and 4 bases from J, the junction kept 9 bases outside the gene matches. In DNA, the CDR3 is TGTGCCAGCAGCTCCCGACTAGCAGAGACCACCGGGGAGCTGTTTTTT. It specifies CASSSRLAETTGELFF.

This rearrangement joins TRBV7-2 to TRBJ1-1; D not certain. Deletions cut 3 bases from V and 6 bases from J, with 5 bases between. This CDR3 comprises 11 residues. The germline gives CDR1 SGHTA, CDR2 FQGNSA. The CDR3 spells CASSFSAEAFF. The CDR3 nucleotides read TGTGCCAGCAGCTTCTCGGCTGAAGCTTTCTTT.

The rearrangement links TRBV27 to TRBJ1-6; D unresolved. Germline CDR1 is MNHEY and CDR2 is SMNVEV (reference sequence). V was clipped by 3 bases and J by 0 bases, with 9 bases between them. The CDR3 loop spans 16 amino acids. The chain's CDR3 is CASSFSQLSYNSPLHF. The CDR3 DNA follows: TGTGCCAGCAGTTTCTCACAGCTCTCCTATAATTCACCCCTCCACTTT.

The V gene is TRBV30, the J gene TRBJ1-5, with no clear D. With 2 bases removed from V and 3 bases from J, the gap between germline ends came to 11 bases. This CDR3 is built from 14 residues. Looked up from germline, CDR1 is GTSNPN and CDR2 is SVGIG (reference sequence). As DNA, the CDR3 is TGTGCCTGGAGTAAAAAAACTGTCAATCAGCCCCAGCATTTT. This encodes CAWSKKTVNQPQHF. Together with reference TRBV30 and TRBJ1-5, the CDR3 gives the full variable domain: SQTIHQWPATLVQPVGSPLSLECTVEGTSNPNLYWYRQAAGRGLQLLFYSVGIGQISSEVPQNLSASRPQDRQFILSSKKLLLSDSGFYLCAWSKKTVNQPQHFGDGTRLSIL.

The V and J genes are TRBV13 and TRBJ1-1, with 7 nucleotides matching TRBD1. This CDR3 is built from 17 residues. Germline V CDR1 and CDR2: PRHDT, FYEKMQ (reference sequence). V gave up 0 bases and J gave up 0 bases; unmatched junction bases: 7. The CDR3 DNA reads as TGTGCCAGCAGCTTAGGACAGGGGTCTATATTGAACACTGAAGCTTTCTTT. Its translation: CASSLGQGSILNTEAFF. Using reference TRBV13 and TRBJ1-1 for the parts outside the CDR3, the full variable domain is AAGVIQSPRHLIKEKRETATLKCYPIPRHDTVYWYQQGPGQDPQFLISFYEKMQSDKGSIPDRFSAQQFSDYHSELNMSSLELGDSALYFCASSLGQGSILNTEAFFGQGTRLTVV.

This chain links TRBV28 with TRBJ1-1; 9 bases are shared with TRBD1. The V gene end was trimmed by 1 base and the J gene end by 1 base; junction bases not matched to a gene: 10. Germline values: CDR1 MDHEN, CDR2 SYDVKM. The CDR3 totals 18 residues. CDR3 in DNA: TGTGCCAGCAGTTTATTTCTTCCGGGACAGGGACAGAACACTGAAGCTTTCTTT. This translates into CASSLFLPGQGQNTEAFF.

This chain uses TRBV5-4 with TRBJ2-3; 8 positions match TRBD2. V was pared by 4 bases and J by 3 bases, with 10 bases of the junction left unmatched. Germline CDR1 is SGHNT and CDR2 is YYREEE (reference sequence). The CDR3 is 16 amino acids. CDR3 sequence (DNA): TGTGCCAGCAGCCCTAGGGAGGGCGGGGGGACAGATACGCAGTATTTT. Amino acids: CASSPREGGGTDTQYF.

V and J are TRBV5-8 and TRBJ1-2; 7 bases are a match to TRBD1. CDR3 length: 15 amino acids. The V segment lost 2 bases and the J segment 6 bases; nucleotides outside the gene matches: 10. Germline assignment: CDR1 SGHTS and CDR2 YDEGEE. CDR3 sequence: CASSFLLHRGDGYTF. In nucleotides, the CDR3 is TGTGCCAGCAGCTTCCTCCTTCACAGGGGTGATGGCTACACCTTC. Variable domain in full (rest from reference TRBV5-8 and TRBJ1-2): EAGVTQSPTHLIKTRGQQATLRCSPISGHTSVYWYQQALGLGLQFLLWYDEGEERNRGNFPPRFSGRQFPNYSSELNVNALELEDSALYLCASSFLLHRGDGYTFGSGTRLTVV.

V and J are TRBV28 and TRBJ2-1, with 8 bases aligning to TRBD2. Germline V lookup: CDR1 MDHEN, CDR2 SYDVKM. The CDR3 covers 16 residues. J was trimmed by 6 bases and V by 2 bases; bases with no gene match: 9. CDR3 protein: CASSLKPSGSSNEQFF. The DNA of the CDR3 is TGTGCCAGCAGTTTAAAACCGAGCGGGAGCTCCAATGAGCAGTTCTTC.